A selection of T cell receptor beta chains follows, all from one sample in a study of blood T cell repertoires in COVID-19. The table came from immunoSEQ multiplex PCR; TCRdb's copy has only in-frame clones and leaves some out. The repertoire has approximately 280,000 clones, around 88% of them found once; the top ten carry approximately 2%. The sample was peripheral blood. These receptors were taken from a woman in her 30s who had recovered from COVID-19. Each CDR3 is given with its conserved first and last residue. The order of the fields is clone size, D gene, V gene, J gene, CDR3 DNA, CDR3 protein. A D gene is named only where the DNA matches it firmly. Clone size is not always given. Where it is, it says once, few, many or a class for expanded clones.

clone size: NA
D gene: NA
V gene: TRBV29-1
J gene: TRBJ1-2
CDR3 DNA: TGCAGCGTTGAGAGCCGAAACTATGGCTACACCTTC
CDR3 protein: CSVESRNYGYTF

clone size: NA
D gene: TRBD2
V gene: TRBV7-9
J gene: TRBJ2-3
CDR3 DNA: TGTGCCAGCAGCTCCTCCGTGGGGGGGGGAGCAGATACGCAGTATTTT
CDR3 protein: CASSSSVGGGADTQYF

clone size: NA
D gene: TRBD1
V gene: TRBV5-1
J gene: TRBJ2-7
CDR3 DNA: TGCGCCAGCAGCTTGGTAGGGGGCTCGTACGAGCAGTACTTC
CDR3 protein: CASSLVGGSYEQYF

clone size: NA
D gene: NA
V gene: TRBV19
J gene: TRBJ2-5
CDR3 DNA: TGTGCCAGTAGTATTCGAGAGACCCAGTACTTC
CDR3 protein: CASSIRETQYF

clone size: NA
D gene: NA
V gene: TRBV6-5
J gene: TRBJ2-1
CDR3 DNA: TGTGCCAGCAGTTACGGCCAGGAGCAGTTCTTC
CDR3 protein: CASSYGQEQFF

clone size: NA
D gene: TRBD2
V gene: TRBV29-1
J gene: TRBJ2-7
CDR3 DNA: TGCAGCGCAAGGACTAGCGGGAGTTACGAGCAGTACTTC
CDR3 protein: CSARTSGSYEQYF

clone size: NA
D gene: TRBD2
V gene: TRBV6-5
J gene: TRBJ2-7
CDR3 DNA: TGTGCCAGCAGTTACTCAGCGGGAGGGGGTTCCTACGAGCAGTACTTC
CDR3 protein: CASSYSAGGGSYEQYF

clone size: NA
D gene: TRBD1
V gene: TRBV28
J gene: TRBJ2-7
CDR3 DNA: TGTGCCAGCAATAATATTGGGGGACAGGGCCACGAGCAGTACTTC
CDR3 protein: CASNNIGGQGHEQYF

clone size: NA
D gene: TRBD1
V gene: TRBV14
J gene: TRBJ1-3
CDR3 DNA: TGTGCCAGCAGCCCAGGGACAGGGAGAAGCTCTGGAAACACCATATATTTT
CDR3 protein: CASSPGTGRSSGNTIYF

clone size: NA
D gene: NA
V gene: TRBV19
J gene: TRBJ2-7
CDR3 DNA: TGTGCCAGTAAACAGGGCGCTGGATCCTACGAGCAGTACTTC
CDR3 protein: CASKQGAGSYEQYF

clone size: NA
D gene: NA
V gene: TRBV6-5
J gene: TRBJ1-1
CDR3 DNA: TGTGCCAGCAGTTACAGGACGGACTATGAAGCTTTCTTT
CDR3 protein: CASSYRTDYEAFF

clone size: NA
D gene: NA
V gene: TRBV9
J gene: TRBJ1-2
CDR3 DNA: TGTGCCAGCAGCGCTGGGCGGGGGGACTATGGCTACACCTTC
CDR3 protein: CASSAGRGDYGYTF

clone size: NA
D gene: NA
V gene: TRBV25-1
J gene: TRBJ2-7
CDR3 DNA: TGTGCCAGCAGTGTACAGGTGGGTGAGCAGTACTTC
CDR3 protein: CASSVQVGEQYF

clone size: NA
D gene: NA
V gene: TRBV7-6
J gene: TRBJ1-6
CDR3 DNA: TGTGCCAGCAGCTTAGAAGGTGCAGGGCTAAATAATTCACCCCTCCACTTT
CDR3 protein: CASSLEGAGLNNSPLHF

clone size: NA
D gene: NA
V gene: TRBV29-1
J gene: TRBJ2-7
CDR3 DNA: TGCAGCGTTGAAGATCGAGACAGGCTAGAGCAGTACTTC
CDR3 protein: CSVEDRDRLEQYF

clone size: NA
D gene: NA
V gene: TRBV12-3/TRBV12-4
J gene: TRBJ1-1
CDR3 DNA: TGTGCCAGCAGCAGGGAAATGAACACTGAAGCTTTCTTT
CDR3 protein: CASSREMNTEAFF

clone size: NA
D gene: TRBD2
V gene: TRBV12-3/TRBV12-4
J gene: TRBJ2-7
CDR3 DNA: TGTGCCAGCACGCGGGGGGGGCAATACGAGCAGTACTTC
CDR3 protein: CASTRGGQYEQYF

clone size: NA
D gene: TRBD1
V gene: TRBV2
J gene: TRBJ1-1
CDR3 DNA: TGTGCCAGCAGGACCCGGACAGGGGGCTCGAGCACTGAAGCTTTCTTT
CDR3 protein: CASRTRTGGSSTEAFF

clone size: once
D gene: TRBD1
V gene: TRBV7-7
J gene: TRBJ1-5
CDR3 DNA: TGTGCTAGCAGCTTAGGGACAGGGGATAGCAATCAGCCCCAGCATTTT
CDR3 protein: CASSLGTGDSNQPQHF

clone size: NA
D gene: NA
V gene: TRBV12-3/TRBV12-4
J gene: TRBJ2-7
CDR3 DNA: TGTGCCAGCACCTTGTCCCCGACACGCGAGCAGTACTTC
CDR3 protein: CASTLSPTREQYF

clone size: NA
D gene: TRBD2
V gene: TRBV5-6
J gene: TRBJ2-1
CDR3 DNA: TGTGCCAGCAGCTTGATTCCCGGGACTAGCACATACAATGAGCAGTTCTTC
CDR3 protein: CASSLIPGTSTYNEQFF

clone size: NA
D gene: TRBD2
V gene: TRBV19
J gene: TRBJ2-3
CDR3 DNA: TGTGCCAGTACATCTAGCGGGAGTGGAGATACGCAGTATTTT
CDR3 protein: CASTSSGSGDTQYF

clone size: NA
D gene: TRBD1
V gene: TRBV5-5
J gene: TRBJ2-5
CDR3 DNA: TGTGCCAGCAGCTTGACAGGGGGCACAGAGACCCAGTACTTC
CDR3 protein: CASSLTGGTETQYF

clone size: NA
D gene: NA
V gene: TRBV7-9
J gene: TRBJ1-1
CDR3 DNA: TGTGCCAGCAGGACCGGCACAGTGAACACTGAAGCTTTCTTT
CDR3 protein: CASRTGTVNTEAFF

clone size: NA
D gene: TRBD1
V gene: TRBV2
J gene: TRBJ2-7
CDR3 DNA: TGTGCCAGCAGAATAGACAGGGGGAACTACGAGCAGTACTTC
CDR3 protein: CASRIDRGNYEQYF

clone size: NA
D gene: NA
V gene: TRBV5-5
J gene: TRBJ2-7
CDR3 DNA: TGTGCCAGCACCCGAGGAGGCGCCAACTACGAGCAGTACTTC
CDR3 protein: CASTRGGANYEQYF

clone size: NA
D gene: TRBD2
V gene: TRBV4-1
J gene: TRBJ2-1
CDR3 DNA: TGCGCCAGCAGCCCAACACTTGGCGGGAGCCTTTACAATGAGCAGTTCTTC
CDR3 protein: CASSPTLGGSLYNEQFF

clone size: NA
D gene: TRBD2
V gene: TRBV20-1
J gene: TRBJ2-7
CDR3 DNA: TGCAGTGCTAGTCGAGGACTAGCGGCCGAGCAGTACTTC
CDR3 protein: CSASRGLAAEQYF

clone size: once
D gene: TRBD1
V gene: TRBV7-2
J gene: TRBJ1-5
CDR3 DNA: TGTGCCAGCAGCTTGAGGACAGGGGGATATGGCAATCAGCCCCAGCATTTT
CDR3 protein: CASSLRTGGYGNQPQHF

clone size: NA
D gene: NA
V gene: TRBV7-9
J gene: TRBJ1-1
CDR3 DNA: TGTGCCAGCAGCTTAGTAGGGGTCCCTGAAGCTTTCTTT
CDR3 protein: CASSLVGVPEAFF

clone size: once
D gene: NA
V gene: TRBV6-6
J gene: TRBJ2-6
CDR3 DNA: TGTGCCAGCAGTCAACGGGTCTACGGGTTCTCTGGGGCCAACGTCCTGACTTTC
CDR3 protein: CASSQRVYGFSGANVLTF

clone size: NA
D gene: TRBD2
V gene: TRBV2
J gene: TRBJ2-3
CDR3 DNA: TGTGCCAGCAGTGCGGGGGGGGCCGGTACGCAGTATTTT
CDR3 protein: CASSAGGAGTQYF

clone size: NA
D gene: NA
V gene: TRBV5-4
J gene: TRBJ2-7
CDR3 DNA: TGTGCCAGCAGCCTGTCCGGGACTTTAGCAGACGAGCAGTACTTC
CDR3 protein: CASSLSGTLADEQYF

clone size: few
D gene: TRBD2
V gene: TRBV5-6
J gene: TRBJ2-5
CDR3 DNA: TGTGCCAGCAGCTCCGGGACTAGCGGGGGGGAGACCCAGTACTTC
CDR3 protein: CASSSGTSGGETQYF

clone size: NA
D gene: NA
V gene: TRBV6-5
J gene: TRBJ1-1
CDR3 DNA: TGTGCCAGCAGTTACTTTGGGTGGGAGAGTGAAGCTTTCTTT
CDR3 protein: CASSYFGWESEAFF

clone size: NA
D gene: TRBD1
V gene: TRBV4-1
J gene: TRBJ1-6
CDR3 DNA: TGCGCCAGCAACCCTGTCGGGACAGGGCACAATTCACCCCTCCACTTT
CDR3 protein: CASNPVGTGHNSPLHF

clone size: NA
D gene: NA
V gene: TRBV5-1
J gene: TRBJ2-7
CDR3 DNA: TGCGCCAGCAGCTTGCAGGGGCCTCCAACCTACGAGCAGTACTTC
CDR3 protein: CASSLQGPPTYEQYF

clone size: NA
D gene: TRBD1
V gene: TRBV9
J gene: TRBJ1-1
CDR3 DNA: TGTGCCAGCAGACCGAGACAGGGGGCGGCTGAAGCTTTCTTT
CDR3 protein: CASRPRQGAAEAFF

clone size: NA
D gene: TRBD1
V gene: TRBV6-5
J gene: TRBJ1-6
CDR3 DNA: TGTGCCAGTAGATCGCAGGGGGCGTTTTCTTCACCCCTCCACTTT
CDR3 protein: CASRSQGAFSSPLHF

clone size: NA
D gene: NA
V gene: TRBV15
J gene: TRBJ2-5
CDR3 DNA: TGTGCCACCAGCAGAGATCGACAGGAGAACACTATCCAAGAGACCCAGTACTTC
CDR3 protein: CATSRDRQENTIQETQYF

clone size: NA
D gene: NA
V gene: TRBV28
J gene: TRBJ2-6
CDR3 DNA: TGTGCCAGCAGTTTATACTGGCGGGCTGGGGCCAACGTCCTGACTTTC
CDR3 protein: CASSLYWRAGANVLTF

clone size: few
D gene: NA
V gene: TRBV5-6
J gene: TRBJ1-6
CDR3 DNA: TGTGCCAGCAGCAATCCTGCGAGTAATTCACCCCTCCACTTT
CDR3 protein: CASSNPASNSPLHF

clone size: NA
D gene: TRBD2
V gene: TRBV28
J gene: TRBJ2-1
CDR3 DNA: TGTGCCAGCAGTTTGCTAGCGGGTTGGCAGTTCTTC
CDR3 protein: CASSLLAGWQFF

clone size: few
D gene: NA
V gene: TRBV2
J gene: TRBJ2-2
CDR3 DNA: TGTGCCATCTCGGACAAGGACACCGGGGAGCTGTTTTTT
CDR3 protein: CAISDKDTGELFF

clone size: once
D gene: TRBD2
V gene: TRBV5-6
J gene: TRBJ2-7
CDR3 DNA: TGTGCCTTCCGCCCGGGGGGGTACGAGCAGTACTTC
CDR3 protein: CAFRPGGYEQYF

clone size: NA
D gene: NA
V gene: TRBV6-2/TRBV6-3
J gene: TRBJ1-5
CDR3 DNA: TGTGCCAGCAGTTTCAGTTTTCAGCCCCAGCATTTT
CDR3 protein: CASSFSFQPQHF